Presented here are 32 T cell receptor beta chains from one specimen sequenced in a study of blood T cells in healthy people across ages. Together with a sample-barcoded 5' primer, a J-beta primer mix was included in a second PCR lasting 7 to 11 cycles. Using its own MiXCR run on the 5' RACE reads, TCRdb lists one record per CDR3 protein. The repertoire holds over 450,000 distinct CDR3 sequences, around 24% seen once, with 7.5% to 9% in the top ten. These sequences were also reported in another study, on T cells of mothers and their children.

Sequencing was performed on blood. All receptors come from a boy between 10 and 17 years old in good health.

The rearrangement joins TRBV7-3 to TRBJ2-1, with D possibly being TRBD2 (6 bases). Germline CDR1 and CDR2: SGHTA and FQGTGA. CDR3 length: 16 residues. Trimming pared 2 bases from V and 6 bases from J, leaving 17 bases between. The CDR3 loop reads CASSLGLGGLSNEQFF. The CDR3 DNA reads TGTGCCAGCAGCTTAGGATTGGGAGGTCTCAGCAATGAGCAGTTCTTC.

This clonotype was picked up a small number of times. The chain uses TRBV4-3 and TRBJ1-4, with 9 positions matching TRBD1. Germline V CDR1 and CDR2: LGHNA, YSLEER. Trimming cost V 0 bases and J 8 bases; bases outside gene matches: 10. This CDR3 spans 17 amino acids. CDR3 nucleotides: TGCGCCAGCAGCCAAGATAGCGGGGGACAGGGTGAAGAAAAACTGTTTTTT. As protein: CASSQDSGGQGEEKLFF.

The table lists this clonotype with a few counts. The chain has TRBV28 and TRBJ2-7; no definite D call. The CDR3 is 15 residues long. Trimming took off 7 bases at V and 0 bases at J, with 16 bases between the two ends. Germline V gene lookup returns CDR1 MDHEN and CDR2 SYDVKM. CDR3 in amino acids: CASTIIRASSYEQYF. The CDR3, as DNA: TGTGCCAGCACTATCATTCGGGCCAGCTCCTACGAGCAGTACTTC. The whole variable domain, remainder taken from reference TRBV28 and TRBJ2-7, is DVKVTQSSRYLVKRTGEKVFLECVQDMDHENMFWYRQDPGLGLRLIYFSYDVKMKEKGDIPEGYSVSREKKERFSLILESASTNQTSMYLCASTIIRASSYEQYFGPGTRLTVT.

This clonotype was seen more than once but under ten times. The rearrangement joins TRBV3-1 to TRBJ2-5, with 11 nucleotides matching TRBD2. CDR1 and CDR2 from the germline V gene are LGHDT and YNNKEL (reference sequence). The ends lost 2 bases at V and 1 base at J; junction bases unmatched: 3. The CDR3 contains 16 residues. The CDR3 loop reads CASSQSTSGGQETQYF. DNA for the CDR3: TGTGCCAGCAGCCAAAGTACTAGCGGGGGCCAAGAGACCCAGTACTTC.

The V and J genes are TRBV12-3 or TRBV12-4 and TRBJ2-5; 9 positions match TRBD2. With 8 bases clipped from V and 2 bases from J, the junction kept 9 bases outside the gene matches. The CDR3 has 15 amino acids. The CDR3 spells CASLNSGGFQETQYF. CDR3 DNA sequence: TGTGCCAGCCTGAATAGCGGGGGATTTCAAGAGACCCAGTACTTC.

This sequence joins TRBV12-3 or TRBV12-4 and TRBJ1-5, with a tentative D call TRBD1 (5 bases). V dropped 6 bases and J dropped 3 bases, with 12 bases sitting between them. The CDR3 extends over 14 amino acids. The CDR3 region has the DNA TGTGCCAGCAGGGCGAAGGGGTACAATCAGCCCCAGCATTTT. It translates to CASRAKGYNQPQHF.

This rearrangement joins TRBV20-1 to TRBJ2-5; D perhaps matches TRBD2 (5 bases). Trimming cost V 4 bases and J 1 base, with 16 bases left between them. CDR1 DFQATT and CDR2 SNEGSKA come from the germline V gene (reference sequence). The CDR3 loop spans 15 amino acids. This CDR3 reads CSAKRRAGVQETQYF. In DNA, the CDR3 is TGCAGTGCTAAGAGGCGGGCTGGGGTCCAAGAGACCCAGTACTTC.

The chain is built from TRBV19 and TRBJ2-5; 8 positions match TRBD2. CDR1 and CDR2 from the germline V gene are LNHDA and SQIVND (reference sequence). The ends lost 3 bases at V and 4 bases at J; junction bases unmatched: 4. The CDR3 covers 14 residues. The CDR3 nucleotides are TGTGCCAGTAGTATGGGGACTAGTCCAGAGACCCAGTACTTC. Protein product: CASSMGTSPETQYF.

In this sample, this clonotype turned up a few times. The chain links TRBV21-1 to TRBJ2-1; the D call in the table, TRBD1, was not verified against the DNA. TRBV21-1 is designated a pseudogene. The CDR3 is 15 residues long. CDR3 bases: TGTGCCAGCAGCCGGACAGGTGGGACGTACAATGAGCAGTTCTTC. Amino acids: CASSRTGGTYNEQFF.

V is TRBV6-5 and J is TRBJ2-4, with 8 bases lining up with TRBD1. CDR3 length: 14 amino acids. The V segment lost 7 bases and the J segment 2 bases; nucleotides outside the gene matches: 4. Germline CDR1 and CDR2: MNHEY and SVGAGI. The CDR3 loop reads CASKRTGPKNIQYF. CDR3 nucleotide sequence: TGTGCCAGCAAAAGGACAGGGCCCAAAAACATTCAGTACTTC.

In this sample, this clonotype turned up a few times. The chain couples TRBV5-1 to TRBJ2-1; the D is unclear. The ends were cut back, 2 bases at V and 10 bases at J, with 13 bases in the middle. This CDR3 spans 13 amino acids. In germline, CDR1 is SGHRS, CDR2 YFSETQ. The CDR3 loop reads CASSFSSETEQFF. CDR3 nucleotides: TGCGCCAGCAGCTTCTCCTCCGAGACGGAGCAGTTCTTC.

The V call is TRBV2, the J call TRBJ1-1, with D possibly matching TRBD1 (6 bases). CDR1 is SNHLY, CDR2 FYNNEI, per germline. The CDR3 contains 13 residues. The V and J ends lost 4 bases and 7 bases respectively, with 13 bases between them. The chain's CDR3 is CASSGTGRHEAFF. The DNA of the CDR3 is TGTGCCAGCAGTGGAACAGGGAGACATGAAGCTTTCTTT.

Points on this clonotype: One base away lies a much larger clone, so this may be a sequencing read error. The chain couples TRBV6-5 to TRBJ2-6, with 8 bases identical to TRBD2. Germline lookup yields CDR1 MNHEY and CDR2 SVGAGI. The CDR3 extends over 17 amino acids. CDR3 nucleotide sequence: TGTGCCAGCAGTTACGGGGGTAGCGGGGCTGGGGCCAACGTCCCGACTTTC. It encodes CASSYGGSGAGANVPTF.

J is TRBJ2-3 and V is TRBV20-1; 7 bases fit TRBD1. CDR3 length equals 14 residues. The V gene end was trimmed by 6 bases and the J gene end by 1 base; junction bases not matched to a gene: 7. Germline CDR1 DFQATT, CDR2 SNEGSKA (reference sequence). The DNA of the CDR3 is TGCAGTGCCCCCTTGGGGACAGGCACAGATACGCAGTATTTT. It codes for CSAPLGTGTDTQYF.

The chain has TRBV20-1 and TRBJ2-3, with D hard to call. From germline, CDR1 is DFQATT and CDR2 SNEGSKA (reference sequence). The V end was cut by 1 base, the J end by 3 bases, with 14 bases between. The CDR3 totals 15 residues. CDR3 DNA sequence: TGCAGTGCTAGAGTTGAGACTTGGGGAACAGATACGCAGTATTTT. It specifies CSARVETWGTDTQYF.

The chain couples TRBV7-2 to TRBJ2-5, with 7 nucleotides matching TRBD2. The DNA end favors TRBJ2-1, so the J call may be wrong. The CDR3 extends over 17 amino acids. Per the germline V gene, CDR1 is SGHTA and CDR2 is FQGNSA. The CDR3 sequence: CASSREIWGGRGNEQFF. In nucleotides, the CDR3 is TGTGCCAGCAGCCGAGAGATCTGGGGCGGGAGAGGGAATGAGCAGTTCTTC.

This clonotype was seen a handful of times. The chain is built from TRBV20-1 and TRBJ2-1, with no clear D. The CDR3 contains 18 residues. With 5 bases removed from V and 4 bases from J, the gap between germline ends came to 27 bases. Germline CDR1 DFQATT, CDR2 SNEGSKA (reference sequence). The CDR3: CSASTIPGSGIQYNEQFF. As DNA, the CDR3 is TGCAGTGCTTCAACAATTCCCGGGTCAGGTATTCAATACAATGAGCAGTTCTTC.

This clonotype was detected only a few times. J is TRBJ1-1 and V is TRBV12-3 or TRBV12-4; 7 bases line up with TRBD1. The CDR3 is made up of 13 amino acids. After removal of 7 bases from V and 6 bases from J, the junction contained 8 bases not matched to a gene. The CDR3 DNA follows: TGTGCCAGCACCGACAGGGTCGGCCCTGAAGCTTTCTTT. Residues: CASTDRVGPEAFF.

This clonotype was seen only a few times. This rearrangement joins TRBV9 to TRBJ2-5; TRBD1 aligns across 8 bases. Germline CDR1 and CDR2: SGDLS and YYNGEE. The CDR3 totals 16 residues. Germline trimming cut 3 bases from V and 3 bases from J; bases unmatched to any gene: 10. The CDR3 reads CASSGPGQGAKETQYF. The CDR3 DNA sequence: TGTGCCAGCAGCGGTCCCGGACAGGGAGCGAAAGAGACCCAGTACTTC.

This clonotype came up a few times. V and J are TRBV30 and TRBJ1-4; D is possibly TRBD1 (5 bases). Germline lookup yields CDR1 GTSNPN and CDR2 SVGIG (reference sequence). The germline V and J ends were trimmed by 0 bases and 8 bases, with 19 bases remaining between them. CDR3 length: 16 amino acids. CDR3 nucleotides: TGTGCCTGGAGTGTATCCCCCGGGACGCCTGAGGAAAAACTGTTTTTT. Protein: CAWSVSPGTPEEKLFF.

This clonotype was counted between two and nine times. The junction does not match germline at one end; this may be a read error. The J gene is TRBJ2-5, the V gene TRBV20-1; 10 bases match TRBD2. CDR3 length: 13 residues. Germline CDR1 and CDR2: DFQATT and SNEGSKA (reference sequence). DNA of the CDR3: TGCAGTGCGAGTAGCGGGGGGCAAGAGACCCTGTACTTC. Its protein is CSASSGGQETLYF.

V is TRBV2 and J is TRBJ1-2; no clear D gene. Germline V gene sequence: CDR1 SNHLY, CDR2 FYNNEI. CDR3 size: 15 residues. Deletions cut 5 bases from V and 0 bases from J, with 13 bases between. The DNA for the CDR3 is TGTGCCAGCAGTCGCGGACCCGGGGCTAACTATGGCTACACCTTC. As protein: CASSRGPGANYGYTF. Full variable domain (remainder filled in from reference TRBV2 and TRBJ1-2): EPEVTQTPSHQVTQMGQEVILRCVPISNHLYFYWYRQILGQKVEFLVSFYNNEISEKSEIFDDQFSVERPDGSNFTLKIRSTKLEDSAMYFCASSRGPGANYGYTFGSGTRLTVV.

This clonotype showed up many times. The V and J genes are TRBV29-1 and TRBJ2-5, with D perhaps TRBD1 (6 bases). CDR1 SQVTM and CDR2 ANQGSEA come from the germline V gene. The length of the CDR3 is 15 residues. Trimming removed 0 bases from V and 7 bases from J, with 18 bases in between. The CDR3 nucleotides read TGCAGCGTTGAAGATCAGGGCAGGGGATTATGGACCCAGTACTTC. It yields the protein CSVEDQGRGLWTQYF. Full variable domain (rest looked up from reference TRBV29-1 and TRBJ2-5): SAVISQKPSRDICQRGTSLTIQCQVDSQVTMMFWYRQQPGQSLTLIATANQGSEATYESGFVIDKFPISRPNLTFSTLTVSNMSPEDSSIYLCSVEDQGRGLWTQYFGPGTRLLVL.

The sample holds a few counts of this clonotype. This sequence joins TRBV29-1 and TRBJ1-1; TRBD1 matches at 7 bases. V was pared by 7 bases and J by 1 base, with 12 bases of the junction left unmatched. CDR3 length: 15 residues. CDR1 SQVTM and CDR2 ANQGSEA come from the germline V gene. The CDR3 region is CSAPKRQGTNTEAFF. The CDR3 region has the DNA TGCAGCGCTCCTAAGAGACAGGGAACGAACACTGAAGCTTTCTTT.

The chain combines TRBV6-6 with TRBJ1-1, with D unclear. The ends were cut back, 11 bases at V and 5 bases at J, with 18 bases in the middle. CDR3 length: 13 residues. Germline CDR1 and CDR2: MNHNY and SVGAGI (reference sequence). This CDR3 reads CAGSPSLGTEAFF. In DNA, the CDR3 is TGTGCCGGTTCCCCCAGTTTGGGTACTGAAGCTTTCTTT.

This sequence joins TRBV5-1 and TRBJ2-1; 14 positions match TRBD2. The CDR3 sequence is 16 residues long. The V segment lost 4 bases and the J segment 5 bases; nucleotides outside the gene matches: 5. Germline CDR1 SGHRS, CDR2 YFSETQ. The CDR3 region has the DNA TGCGCCAGCAGCCTCGGGACTAGCGGGAGTAACAATGAGCAGTTCTTC. Protein: CASSLGTSGSNNEQFF. Together with reference TRBV5-1 and TRBJ2-1, the CDR3 gives the full variable domain: KAGVTQTPRYLIKTRGQQVTLSCSPISGHRSVSWYQQTPGQGLQFLFEYFSETQRNKGNFPGRFSGRQFSNSRSEMNVSTLELGDSALYLCASSLGTSGSNNEQFFGPGTRLTVL.

The rearrangement joins TRBV29-1 to TRBJ2-1; D gene unclear. The V and J ends lost 2 bases and 0 bases respectively, with 8 bases between them. The CDR3 has 14 amino acids. The germline V gene encodes CDR1 SQVTM and CDR2 ANQGSEA. CDR3 DNA: TGCAGCGTTGAACCGACGAGCTCCTACAATGAGCAGTTCTTC. Its protein product is CSVEPTSSYNEQFF.

This clonotype has more than one count but fewer than ten. The chain combines TRBV20-1 with TRBJ2-5, with D maybe TRBD2 (7 bases). This CDR3 is 13 amino acids long. The germline CDR1 and CDR2 sequences are DFQATT and SNEGSKA (reference sequence). V shed 1 base and J shed 4 bases, with 10 bases lying between them. CDR3 loop: CSARGGGLETQYF. The CDR3 nucleotides read TGCAGTGCTAGAGGGGGGGGCCTAGAGACCCAGTACTTC.

This clonotype was picked up a small number of times. This chain joins TRBV6-1 and TRBJ2-7; D gene ambiguous. The length of the CDR3 is 13 residues. V lost 5 bases and J lost 6, with 14 bases in between. CDR1 is MNHNS, CDR2 SASEGT, per germline. Here the CDR3 DNA reads TGTGCCAGCAGTAAAGAAGCAAGAGCCGAGCAGTACTTC. Protein product: CASSKEARAEQYF.

This sequence joins TRBV3-1 and TRBJ1-1; D not certain. The V end was cut by 1 base, the J end by 0 bases, with 6 bases between. This CDR3 spans 14 amino acids. Germline V gene sequence: CDR1 LGHDT, CDR2 YNNKEL (reference sequence). This chain's CDR3 is CASSQVAMNTEAFF. CDR3 in DNA: TGTGCCAGCAGCCAAGTGGCCATGAACACTGAAGCTTTCTTT.

This chain uses TRBV28 with TRBJ1-1; 9 nucleotides align to TRBD1. This CDR3 spans 17 amino acids. From germline, CDR1 is MDHEN and CDR2 SYDVKM. The J segment lost 4 bases and the V segment lost 4 bases, leaving 13 bases of the junction unmatched. CDR3 protein: CASSSVPGQGMSTEAFF. The CDR3 nucleotides read TGTGCCAGCAGTTCGGTCCCGGGACAGGGAATGAGCACTGAAGCTTTCTTT. The whole variable domain, filled in from reference TRBV28 and TRBJ1-1, reads DVKVTQSSRYLVKRTGEKVFLECVQDMDHENMFWYRQDPGLGLRLIYFSYDVKMKEKGDIPEGYSVSREKKERFSLILESASTNQTSMYLCASSSVPGQGMSTEAFFGQGTRLTVV.

The chain recombines TRBV20-1 with TRBJ2-7; 13 bases match TRBD2. J lost 4 bases, V lost 6 bases, and 18 bases had no gene match. The length of the CDR3 is 18 residues. CDR1 and CDR2 (germline): DFQATT, SNEGSKA (reference sequence). The CDR3 bases are TGCAGTGCGGATCCGGGACTAGCGGGAACCGTCCGGCCTTACGAGCAGTACTTC. Translating it yields CSADPGLAGTVRPYEQYF.